These 9 T cell receptor beta chains originate from one sample sequenced in a study of T cell responses to AZD1222 COVID-19 vaccine. The assay was immunoSEQ multiplex PCR, and TCRdb's table has in-frame clones only and misses some. This sample has some 120,000 clones, with more than 65% found just once. Specimen: peripheral blood, collected 28 days after the second AZD1222 dose. These receptors came from an adult who received the AZD1222 COVID-19 vaccine.

The V gene is TRBV7-8, the J gene TRBJ1-2; no clear D gene. Germline CDR1 and CDR2: SGHVS and FQNEAQ. This CDR3 comprises 16 residues. V lost 1 base, J lost 1 base, and 13 bases lay in between. CDR3 DNA sequence: TGTGCCAGCAGCTTAGTTTCAGGAAACATTAACTATGGCTACACCTTC. Protein: CASSLVSGNINYGYTF.

In its sample, this clone was seen once. The rearrangement uses TRBV7-2 and TRBJ2-6; TRBD1 aligns across 9 bases. V trimming: 5 bases; J trimming: 1 base; junction bases outside the gene matches: 6. The germline V gene encodes CDR1 SGHTA and CDR2 FQGNSA. The CDR3 extends over 17 amino acids. CDR3 in amino acids: CASSPDRGGSGANVLTF. The CDR3 DNA follows: TGTGCCAGCAGCCCCGACAGGGGGGGATCTGGGGCCAACGTCCTGACTTTC.

The sample holds one count of this clone. The chain combines TRBV11-2 with TRBJ1-5; no firm D call. Deletions cut 1 base from V and 5 bases from J, with 6 bases between. Germline V gene data show CDR1 as SGHAT and CDR2 as FQNNGV. This CDR3 region has 13 residues. DNA for the CDR3: TGTGCCAGCAGCTTAGTGAGTTATCAGCCCCAGCATTTT. Translated: CASSLVSYQPQHF.

The V call is TRBV10-3, the J call TRBJ1-1; no clear D gene. Trimming cost V 3 bases and J 6 bases, with 8 bases left between them. Germline CDR1 ENHRY, CDR2 SYGVKD. CDR3 length: 12 amino acids. Written as DNA, the CDR3 is TGTGCCATCAGTGAAGCTGGGCCTGAAGCTTTCTTT. Translating it yields CAISEAGPEAFF.

The V call is TRBV4-3, the J call TRBJ1-6; D is ambiguous. With 1 base removed from V and 7 bases from J, the gap between germline ends came to 14 bases. Germline V gene sequence: CDR1 LGHNA, CDR2 YSLEER. This CDR3 comprises 16 residues. The DNA of the CDR3 is TGCGCCAGCAGCCAAGGTTTTACAGAGCCAAATTCACCCCTCCACTTT. Encoded protein: CASSQGFTEPNSPLHF.

This rearrangement joins TRBV28 to TRBJ2-7, with 7 bases identical to TRBD2. CDR1 and CDR2 (germline): MDHEN, SYDVKM. The CDR3 is 15 residues long. The V segment lost 5 bases and the J segment 6 bases; nucleotides outside the gene matches: 13. This CDR3 reads CASSLAAVAVVEQYF. As DNA, the CDR3 is TGTGCCAGCAGTCTAGCGGCCGTGGCAGTCGTCGAGCAGTACTTC. Variable domain in full (rest from reference TRBV28 and TRBJ2-7): DVKVTQSSRYLVKRTGEKVFLECVQDMDHENMFWYRQDPGLGLRLIYFSYDVKMKEKGDIPEGYSVSREKKERFSLILESASTNQTSMYLCASSLAAVAVVEQYFGPGTRLTVT.

Only one count was recorded for this clone. The V gene is TRBV2, the J gene TRBJ2-5; D is unresolved. The V end lost 6 bases, the J end lost 0 bases, and 5 bases lay between the germline ends. The CDR3 is made up of 12 amino acids. Germline V CDR1 and CDR2: SNHLY, FYNNEI. The CDR3 sequence is CASSRYQETQYF. The CDR3 DNA follows: TGTGCCAGCAGCAGGTACCAAGAGACCCAGTACTTC. Drawing the rest from reference TRBV2 and TRBJ2-5, the complete variable domain is EPEVTQTPSHQVTQMGQEVILRCVPISNHLYFYWYRQILGQKVEFLVSFYNNEISEKSEIFDDQFSVERPDGSNFTLKIRSTKLEDSAMYFCASSRYQETQYFGPGTRLLVL.

This clone was counted a single time. This CDR3 reads CAWNEVSGVGYTF. CDR3 in DNA: TGTGCCTGGAACGAGGTTTCTGGGGTCGGCTACACCTTC. The V gene is TRBV30, the J gene TRBJ1-2; D is undetermined. V lost 4 bases and J lost 8, with 17 bases in between. Germline assignment: CDR1 GTSNPN and CDR2 SVGIG (reference sequence). CDR3 length: 13 residues.

The chain combines TRBV9 with TRBJ1-4, with a tentative D call TRBD1 (5 bases). Germline assignment: CDR1 SGDLS and CDR2 YYNGEE. The CDR3 sequence is 16 residues long. V was clipped by 0 bases and J by 5 bases, with 14 bases between them. This CDR3 reads CASSVAQSGGNEKLFF. The CDR3 DNA reads TGTGCCAGCAGCGTAGCTCAAAGTGGGGGGAATGAAAAACTGTTTTTT.